This entry lists 5 T cell receptor beta chains sequenced from one sample in a study of cytomegalovirus exposure and HLA in healthy donors. PCR employed 60 Vbeta and 13 Jbeta primers. Profiling relied on immunoSEQ multiplex PCR, and the TCRdb table lists in-frame clones only, not all of them. The sample carries fewer than 250,000 clones, 70% to 75% recorded once. Material for sequencing was PBMCs. Every receptor here comes from a man aged 25-45 years in good health and CMV-seropositive.

The chain couples TRBV27 to TRBJ1-5; D is uncertain. The ends were cut back, 5 bases at V and 3 bases at J, with 17 bases in the middle. There are 16 residues in the CDR3. CDR1 is MNHEY and CDR2 is SMNVEV in the germline V gene (reference sequence). The CDR3 loop reads CASSARFGRLNQPQHF. The DNA for the CDR3 is TGTGCCAGCAGTGCCCGCTTTGGCAGGCTCAATCAGCCCCAGCATTTT.

This clone was counted once. The rearrangement links TRBV4-1 to TRBJ1-2; 7 bases match TRBD1. Germline values: CDR1 MGHRA, CDR2 YSYEKL. The CDR3 spans 14 residues. Trimming at V came to 1 base and at J to 4 bases, leaving 3 bases not matched to a gene. DNA of the CDR3: TGCGCCAGCAGCCAAGGAGGGACAGTCTATGGCTACACCTTC. Its protein is CASSQGGTVYGYTF.

J is TRBJ1-2 and V is TRBV15; 7 positions match TRBD1. Germline V gene lookup returns CDR1 LNHNV and CDR2 YYDKDF (reference sequence). The V and J ends lost 5 bases and 3 bases, in that order; junction bases with no gene match: 6. The CDR3 covers 14 residues. This CDR3 reads CATSRGQGDYGYTF. The CDR3 nucleotides read TGTGCCACCAGCCGGGGGCAGGGGGACTATGGCTACACCTTC.

This clone has more than one count but fewer than ten. This rearrangement joins TRBV5-4 to TRBJ2-5, with a possible D match to TRBD1 (6 bases). The J call may be wrong; the DNA end is better matched by TRBJ2-7. The V gene's germline CDR1 is SGHNT and CDR2 YYREEE (reference sequence). The CDR3 runs to 14 residues. The CDR3 spells CASSLSTGTYEQYF. CDR3 DNA: TGTGCCAGCAGCTTGTCCACAGGGACCTACGAGCAGTACTTC.

The chain recombines TRBV7-2 with TRBJ2-7; 10 bases are a match to TRBD1. Germline trimming cut 0 bases from V and 6 bases from J; bases unmatched to any gene: 5. The length of the CDR3 is 15 residues. The germline CDR1 and CDR2 sequences are SGHTA and FQGNSA. The CDR3 here is CASSLAPRDRGEQYF. Here the CDR3 DNA reads TGTGCCAGCAGCTTAGCCCCCCGGGACAGGGGCGAGCAGTACTTC.